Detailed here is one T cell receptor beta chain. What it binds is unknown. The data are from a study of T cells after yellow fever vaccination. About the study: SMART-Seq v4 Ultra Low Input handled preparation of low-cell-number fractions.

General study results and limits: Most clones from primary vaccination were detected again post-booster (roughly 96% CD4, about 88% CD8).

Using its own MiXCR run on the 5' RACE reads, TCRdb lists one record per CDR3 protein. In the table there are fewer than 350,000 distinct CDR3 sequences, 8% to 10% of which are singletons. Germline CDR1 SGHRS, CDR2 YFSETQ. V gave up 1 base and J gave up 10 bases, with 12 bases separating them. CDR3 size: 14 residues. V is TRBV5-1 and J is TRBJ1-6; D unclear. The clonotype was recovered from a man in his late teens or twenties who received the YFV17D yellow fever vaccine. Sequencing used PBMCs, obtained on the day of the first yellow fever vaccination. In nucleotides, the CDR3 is TGCGCCAGCAGCTTGTCCCCCGGGAACTCACCCCTCCACTTT. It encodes CASSLSPGNSPLHF.